This T cell receptor beta chain was sequenced in a study of CD8 T cells in Susac syndrome. Random hexamers were used to reverse transcribe an amount of about 0.45 to 1 ug RNA. Amplification of TCR beta CDR3 used immunoSEQ multiplex PCR across 54 Vbeta and 13 Jbeta. TCRdb reprocessed the immunoSEQ multiplex PCR reads via MiXCR and lists one record per CDR3 protein. The table lists about 200,000 distinct CDR3 sequences, 90% to 95% of them singletons. The study sequenced TCR beta in blood CD8+ and CD4+ T cells. The multiple sclerosis controls, all treatment-naive patients, had relapsing-remitting disease that was stable or active. TEMRA cells were FACS-enriched, with CD8+ and CD4+ T cells isolated negatively. Germline V gene data show CDR1 as DFQATT and CDR2 as SNEGSKA (reference sequence). CDR3 length: 13 amino acids. Trimming shortened V by 6 bases and J by 5 bases, and 16 bases separated the two germline ends.

The clonotype was recovered from a human donor with multiple sclerosis. Sequencing was performed on CD4+ T cells from PBMCs. The V and J genes are TRBV20-1 and TRBJ1-2; no clear D gene. This CDR3 is CSAPSSAGYGYTF. CDR3 DNA sequence: TGCAGTGCCCCCTCCTCAGCGGGGTATGGCTACACCTTC.